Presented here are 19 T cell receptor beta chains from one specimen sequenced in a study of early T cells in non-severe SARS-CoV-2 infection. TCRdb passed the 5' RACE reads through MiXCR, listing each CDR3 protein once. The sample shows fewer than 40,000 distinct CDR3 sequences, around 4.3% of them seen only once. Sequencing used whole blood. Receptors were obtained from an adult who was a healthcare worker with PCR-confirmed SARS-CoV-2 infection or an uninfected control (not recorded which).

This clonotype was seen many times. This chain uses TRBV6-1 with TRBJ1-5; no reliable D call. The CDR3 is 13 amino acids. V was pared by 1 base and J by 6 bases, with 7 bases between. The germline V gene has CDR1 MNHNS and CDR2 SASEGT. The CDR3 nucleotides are TGTGCCAGCAGTGAAGGGGTCGGTCAGCCCCAGCATTTT. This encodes CASSEGVGQPQHF.

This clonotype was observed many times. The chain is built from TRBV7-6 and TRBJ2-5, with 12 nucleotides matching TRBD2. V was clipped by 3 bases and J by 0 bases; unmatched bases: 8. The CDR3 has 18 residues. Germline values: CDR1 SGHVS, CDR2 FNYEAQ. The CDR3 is CASSLLPRLAGDQETQYF. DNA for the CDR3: TGTGCCAGCAGCTTGCTCCCGAGACTAGCGGGGGACCAAGAGACCCAGTACTTC.

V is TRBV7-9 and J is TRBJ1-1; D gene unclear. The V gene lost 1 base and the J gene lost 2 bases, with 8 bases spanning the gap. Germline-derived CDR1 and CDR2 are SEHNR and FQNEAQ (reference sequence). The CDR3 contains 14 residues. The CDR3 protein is CASSLGGINTEAFF. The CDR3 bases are TGTGCCAGCAGCTTAGGGGGTATAAACACTGAAGCTTTCTTT. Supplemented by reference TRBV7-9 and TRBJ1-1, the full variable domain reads DTGVSQNPRHKITKRGQNVTFRCDPISEHNRLYWYRQTLGQGPEFLTYFQNEAQLEKSRLLSDRFSAERPKGSFSTLEIQRTEQGDSAMYLCASSLGGINTEAFFGQGTRLTVV.

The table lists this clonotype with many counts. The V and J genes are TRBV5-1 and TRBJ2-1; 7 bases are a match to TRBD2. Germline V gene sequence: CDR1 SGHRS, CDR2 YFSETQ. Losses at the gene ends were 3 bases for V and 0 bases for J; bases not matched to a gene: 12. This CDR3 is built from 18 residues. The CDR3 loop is CASSWYLTSESSYNEQFF. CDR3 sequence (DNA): TGCGCCAGCAGCTGGTATCTTACTAGCGAGAGCTCCTACAATGAGCAGTTCTTC. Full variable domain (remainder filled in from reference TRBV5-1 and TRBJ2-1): KAGVTQTPRYLIKTRGQQVTLSCSPISGHRSVSWYQQTPGQGLQFLFEYFSETQRNKGNFPGRFSGRQFSNSRSEMNVSTLELGDSALYLCASSWYLTSESSYNEQFFGPGTRLTVL.

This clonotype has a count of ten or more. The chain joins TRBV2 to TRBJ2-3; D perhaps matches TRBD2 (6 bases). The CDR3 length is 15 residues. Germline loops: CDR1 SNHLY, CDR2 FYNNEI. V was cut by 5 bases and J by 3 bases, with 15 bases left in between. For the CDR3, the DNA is TGTGCCAGCAGTTTTGGTGGGGGGTGGACAGATACGCAGTATTTT. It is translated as CASSFGGGWTDTQYF.

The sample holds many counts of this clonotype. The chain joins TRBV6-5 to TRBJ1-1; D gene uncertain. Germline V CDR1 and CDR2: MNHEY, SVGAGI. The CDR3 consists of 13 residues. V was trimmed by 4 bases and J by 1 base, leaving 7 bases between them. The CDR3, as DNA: TGTGCCAGCAGTTTAAACCAGAACACTGAAGCTTTCTTT. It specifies CASSLNQNTEAFF.

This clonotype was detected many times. The CDR3 DNA is TGTGCCAGCAGCCGGACTAGCGGGACAGATACGCAGTATTTT. This codes for CASSRTSGTDTQYF. J is TRBJ2-3 and V is TRBV7-3, with 11 nucleotides matching TRBD2. Germline assignment: CDR1 SGHTA and CDR2 FQGTGA. This CDR3 region has 14 residues. J lost 3 bases, V lost 5 bases, and 1 base had no gene match.

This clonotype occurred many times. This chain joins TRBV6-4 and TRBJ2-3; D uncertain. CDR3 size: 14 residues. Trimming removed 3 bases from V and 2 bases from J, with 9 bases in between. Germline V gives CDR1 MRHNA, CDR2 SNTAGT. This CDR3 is CASSEVGLTDTQYF. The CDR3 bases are TGTGCCAGCAGTGAGGTTGGGCTCACAGATACGCAGTATTTT.

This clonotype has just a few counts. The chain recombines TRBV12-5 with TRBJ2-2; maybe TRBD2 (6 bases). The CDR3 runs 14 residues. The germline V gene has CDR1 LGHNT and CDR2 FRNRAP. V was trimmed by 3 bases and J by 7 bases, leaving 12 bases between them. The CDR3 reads CASGFWLAHGELFF. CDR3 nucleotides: TGTGCTAGTGGTTTTTGGCTAGCGCACGGGGAGCTGTTTTTT.

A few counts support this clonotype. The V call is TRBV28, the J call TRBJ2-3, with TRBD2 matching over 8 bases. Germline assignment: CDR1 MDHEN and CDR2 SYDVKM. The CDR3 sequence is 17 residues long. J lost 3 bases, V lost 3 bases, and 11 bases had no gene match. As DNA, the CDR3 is TGTGCCAGCAGTTTCGCGTCAGCGGGGGCGGGGACAGATACGCAGTATTTT. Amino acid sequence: CASSFASAGAGTDTQYF. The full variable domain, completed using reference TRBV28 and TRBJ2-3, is DVKVTQSSRYLVKRTGEKVFLECVQDMDHENMFWYRQDPGLGLRLIYFSYDVKMKEKGDIPEGYSVSREKKERFSLILESASTNQTSMYLCASSFASAGAGTDTQYFGPGTRLTVL.

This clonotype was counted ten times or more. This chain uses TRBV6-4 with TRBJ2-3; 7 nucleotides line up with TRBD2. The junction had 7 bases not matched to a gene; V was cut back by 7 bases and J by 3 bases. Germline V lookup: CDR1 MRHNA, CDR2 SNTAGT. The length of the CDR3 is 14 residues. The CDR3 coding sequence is TGTGCCAGCAAGGTCGCAGCGGGAACAGATACGCAGTATTTT. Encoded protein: CASKVAAGTDTQYF.

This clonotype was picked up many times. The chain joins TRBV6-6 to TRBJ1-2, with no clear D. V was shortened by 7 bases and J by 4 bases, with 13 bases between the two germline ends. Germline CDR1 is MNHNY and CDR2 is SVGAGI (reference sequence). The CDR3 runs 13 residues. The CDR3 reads CASTRSSGYGYTF. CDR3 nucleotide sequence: TGTGCCAGCACTCGCAGCTCTGGCTATGGCTACACCTTC.

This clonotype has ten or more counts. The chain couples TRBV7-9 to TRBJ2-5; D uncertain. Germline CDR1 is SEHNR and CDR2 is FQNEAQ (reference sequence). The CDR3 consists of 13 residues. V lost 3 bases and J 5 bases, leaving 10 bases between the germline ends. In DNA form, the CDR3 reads TGTGCCAGCAGCTTCGGACCTGGGGAGACCCAGTACTTC. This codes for CASSFGPGETQYF.

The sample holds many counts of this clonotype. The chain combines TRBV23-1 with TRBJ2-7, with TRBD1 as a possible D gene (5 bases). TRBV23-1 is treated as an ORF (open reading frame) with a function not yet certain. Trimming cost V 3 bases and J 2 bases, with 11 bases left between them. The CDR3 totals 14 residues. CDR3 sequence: CASSQAGKTYEQYF. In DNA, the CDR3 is TGCGCCAGCAGTCAGGCAGGGAAAACCTACGAGCAGTACTTC.

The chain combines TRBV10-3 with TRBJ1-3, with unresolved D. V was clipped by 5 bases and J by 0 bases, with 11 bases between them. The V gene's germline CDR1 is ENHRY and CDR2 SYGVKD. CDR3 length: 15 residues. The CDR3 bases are TGTGCCATCAGTTATAGAAAGAGCTCTGGAAACACCATATATTTT. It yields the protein CAISYRKSSGNTIYF.

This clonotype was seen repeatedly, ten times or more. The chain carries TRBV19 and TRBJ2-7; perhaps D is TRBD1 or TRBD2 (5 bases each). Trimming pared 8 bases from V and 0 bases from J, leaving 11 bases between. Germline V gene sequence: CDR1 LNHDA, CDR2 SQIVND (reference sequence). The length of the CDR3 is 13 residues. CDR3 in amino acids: CASGGRHSYEQYF. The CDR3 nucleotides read TGTGCCAGTGGGGGACGGCACTCCTACGAGCAGTACTTC. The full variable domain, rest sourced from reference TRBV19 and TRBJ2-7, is DGGITQSPKYLFRKEGQNVTLSCEQNLNHDAMYWYRQDPGQGLRLIYYSQIVNDFQKGDIAEGYSVSREKKESFPLTVTSAQKNPTAFYLCASGGRHSYEQYFGPGTRLTVT.

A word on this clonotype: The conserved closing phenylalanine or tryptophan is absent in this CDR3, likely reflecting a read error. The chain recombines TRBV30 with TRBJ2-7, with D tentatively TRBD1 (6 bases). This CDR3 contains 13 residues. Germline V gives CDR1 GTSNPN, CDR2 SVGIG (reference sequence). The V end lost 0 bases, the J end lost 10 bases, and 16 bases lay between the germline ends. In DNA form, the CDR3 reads TGTGCCTGGAGTGTAAGGGTCGGGGACATCCAGTACCTC. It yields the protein CAWSVRVGDIQYL.

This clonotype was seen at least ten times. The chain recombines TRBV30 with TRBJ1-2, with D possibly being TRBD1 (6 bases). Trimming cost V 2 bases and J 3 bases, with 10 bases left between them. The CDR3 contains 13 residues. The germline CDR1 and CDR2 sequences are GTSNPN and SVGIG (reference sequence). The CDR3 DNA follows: TGTGCCTGGAGTATTGGACAGTACTATGGCTACACCTTC. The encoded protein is CAWSIGQYYGYTF.

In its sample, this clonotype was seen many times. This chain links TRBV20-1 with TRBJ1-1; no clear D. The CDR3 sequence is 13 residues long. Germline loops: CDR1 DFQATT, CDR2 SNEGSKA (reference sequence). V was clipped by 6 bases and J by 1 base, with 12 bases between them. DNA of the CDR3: TGCAGTGCCCCTACGCGGGGGAACACTGAAGCTTTCTTT. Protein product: CSAPTRGNTEAFF.